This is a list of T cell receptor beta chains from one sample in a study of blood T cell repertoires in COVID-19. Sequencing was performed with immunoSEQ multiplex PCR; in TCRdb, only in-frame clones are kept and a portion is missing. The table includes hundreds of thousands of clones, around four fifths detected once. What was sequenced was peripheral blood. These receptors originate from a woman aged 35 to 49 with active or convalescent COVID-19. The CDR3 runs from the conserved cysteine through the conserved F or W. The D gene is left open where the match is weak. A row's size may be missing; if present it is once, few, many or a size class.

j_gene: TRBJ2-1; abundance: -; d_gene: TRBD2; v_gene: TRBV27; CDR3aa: CASSTKQAGVLIREQFF; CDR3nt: TGTGCCAGCAGTACTAAGCAAGCGGGGGTCTTGATTCGTGAGCAGTTCTTC
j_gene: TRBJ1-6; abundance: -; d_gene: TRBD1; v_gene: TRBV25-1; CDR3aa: CASGGQGNSPLHF; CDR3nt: TGTGCCAGCGGAGGACAGGGTAATTCACCCCTCCACTTT
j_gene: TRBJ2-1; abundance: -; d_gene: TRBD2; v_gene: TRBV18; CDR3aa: CASSQWTSGNNEQFF; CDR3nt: TGTGCCAGCTCACAATGGACTAGCGGGAACAATGAGCAGTTCTTC
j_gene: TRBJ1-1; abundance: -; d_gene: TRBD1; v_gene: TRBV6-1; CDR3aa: CASSEKVSGTGKAEAFF; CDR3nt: TGTGCCAGCAGTGAAAAGGTCTCCGGGACAGGGAAGGCTGAAGCTTTCTTT
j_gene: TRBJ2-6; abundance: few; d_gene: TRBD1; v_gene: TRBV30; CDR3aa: CAWRRDRAPSGANVLTF; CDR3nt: TGTGCCTGGAGGAGGGACAGGGCCCCCTCTGGGGCCAACGTCCTGACTTTC
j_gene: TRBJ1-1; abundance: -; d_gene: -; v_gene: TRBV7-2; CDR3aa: CASTLTQNTEAFF; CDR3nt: TGTGCCAGCACCCTGACACAGAACACTGAAGCTTTCTTT
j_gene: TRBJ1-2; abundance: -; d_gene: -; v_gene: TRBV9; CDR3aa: CASSVGRDGYTF; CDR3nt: TGTGCCAGCAGCGTAGGGAGGGATGGCTACACCTTC
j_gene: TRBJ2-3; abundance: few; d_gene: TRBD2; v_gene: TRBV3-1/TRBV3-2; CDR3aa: CASSQVVTGGAGDTQYF; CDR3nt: TGTGCCAGCAGCCAAGTTGTGACGGGAGGGGCGGGAGATACGCAGTATTTT
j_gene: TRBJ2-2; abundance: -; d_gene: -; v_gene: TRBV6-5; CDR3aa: CASRRGAVDTGELFF; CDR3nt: TGTGCCAGCCGCCGGGGAGCTGTGGACACCGGGGAGCTGTTTTTT
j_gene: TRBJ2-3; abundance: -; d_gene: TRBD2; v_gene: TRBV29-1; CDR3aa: CSVAREGPRASTDTQYF; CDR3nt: TGCAGCGTAGCCAGGGAGGGGCCCCGTGCTAGCACAGATACGCAGTATTTT
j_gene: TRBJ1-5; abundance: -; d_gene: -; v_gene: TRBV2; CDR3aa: CASSVEQPQHF; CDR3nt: TGTGCCAGCAGTGTGGAGCAGCCCCAGCATTTT
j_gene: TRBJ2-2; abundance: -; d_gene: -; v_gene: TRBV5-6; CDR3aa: CASSFAKPGELFF; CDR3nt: TGTGCCAGCAGCTTTGCGAAACCCGGGGAGCTGTTTTTT
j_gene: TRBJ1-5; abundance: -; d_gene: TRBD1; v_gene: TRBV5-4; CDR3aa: CASSQGTATGQPQHF; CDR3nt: TGTGCCAGCAGCCAAGGGACAGCTACAGGTCAGCCCCAGCATTTT
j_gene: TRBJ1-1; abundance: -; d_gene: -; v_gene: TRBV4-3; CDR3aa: CASSLTENTEAFF; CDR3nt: TGCGCCAGCAGCCTGACAGAGAACACTGAAGCTTTCTTT
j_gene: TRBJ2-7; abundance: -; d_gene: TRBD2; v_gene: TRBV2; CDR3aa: CASTEAGGQAEQYF; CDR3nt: TGTGCCAGCACGGAAGCGGGAGGGCAAGCCGAGCAGTACTTC
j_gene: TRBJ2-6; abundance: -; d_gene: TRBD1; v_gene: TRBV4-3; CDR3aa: CASSRDTGGFLSGANVLTF; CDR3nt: TGCGCCAGCAGCCGAGATACAGGGGGCTTTCTCTCTGGGGCCAACGTCCTGACTTTC
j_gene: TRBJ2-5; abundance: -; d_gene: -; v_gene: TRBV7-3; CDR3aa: CASSSPLAPETQYF; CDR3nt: TGTGCCAGCAGCTCCCCCCTAGCACCCGAGACCCAGTACTTC
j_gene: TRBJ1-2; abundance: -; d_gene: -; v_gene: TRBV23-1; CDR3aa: CASRRRGGYGYTF; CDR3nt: TGCGCCAGCAGGCGTCGGGGTGGCTATGGCTACACCTTC
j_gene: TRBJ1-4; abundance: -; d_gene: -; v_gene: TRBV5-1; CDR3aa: CASSLGRAGREKLFF; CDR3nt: TGCGCCAGCAGCTTGGGCAGGGCAGGGCGAGAAAAACTGTTTTTT
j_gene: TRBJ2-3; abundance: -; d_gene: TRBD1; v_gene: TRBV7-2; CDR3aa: CASSRDRGPDTQYF; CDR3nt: TGTGCCAGCAGCCGGGACAGGGGGCCAGATACGCAGTATTTT
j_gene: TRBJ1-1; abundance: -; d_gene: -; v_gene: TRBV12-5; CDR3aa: CASGLVPSGFMNTEAFF; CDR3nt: TGTGCTAGTGGTTTGGTACCTTCGGGATTCATGAACACTGAAGCTTTCTTT
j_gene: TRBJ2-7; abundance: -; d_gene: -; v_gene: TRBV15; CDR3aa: CATSRAWGQGPYEQYF; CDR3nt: TGTGCCACCAGCAGAGCGTGGGGGCAGGGACCCTACGAGCAGTACTTC
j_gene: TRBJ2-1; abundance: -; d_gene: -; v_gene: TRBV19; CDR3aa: CATADWERFIEQFF; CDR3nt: TGTGCCACCGCTGACTGGGAGCGTTTTATTGAGCAGTTCTTC
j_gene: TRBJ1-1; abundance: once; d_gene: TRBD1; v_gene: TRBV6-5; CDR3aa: CASTMTGTVNTEAFF; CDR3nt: TGTGCCAGCACCATGACCGGGACAGTGAACACTGAAGCTTTCTTT
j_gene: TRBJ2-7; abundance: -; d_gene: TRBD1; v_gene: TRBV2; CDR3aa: CASSKAGTGGNEQYF; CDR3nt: TGTGCCAGCAGTAAGGCCGGGACAGGGGGTAACGAGCAGTACTTC
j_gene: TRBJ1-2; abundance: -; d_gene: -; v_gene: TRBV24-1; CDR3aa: CATAKGDNYGYTF; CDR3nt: TGTGCCACCGCCAAGGGGGATAACTATGGCTACACCTTC
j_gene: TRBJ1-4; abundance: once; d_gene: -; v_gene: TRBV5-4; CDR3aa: CASSLAGGARNEKLFF; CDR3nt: TGTGCCAGCAGCTTGGCCGGAGGGGCTCGAAATGAAAAACTGTTTTTT
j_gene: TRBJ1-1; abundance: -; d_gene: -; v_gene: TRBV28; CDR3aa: CASRPGANTEAFF; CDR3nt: TGTGCCAGCAGGCCTGGGGCCAACACTGAAGCTTTCTTT
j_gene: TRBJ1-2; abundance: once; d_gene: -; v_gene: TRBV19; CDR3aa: CASSIVQTRYGYTF; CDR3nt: TGTGCCAGTAGTATAGTACAGACCCGCTATGGCTACACCTTC
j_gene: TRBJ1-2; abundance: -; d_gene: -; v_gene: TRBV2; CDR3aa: CASSEVAGYGYTF; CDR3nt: TGTGCCAGCAGTGAAGTGGCAGGCTATGGCTACACCTTC
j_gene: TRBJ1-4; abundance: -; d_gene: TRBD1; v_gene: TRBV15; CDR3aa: CATSLDRGDEKLFF; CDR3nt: TGTGCCACCAGCCTCGACAGGGGGGACGAAAAACTGTTTTTT
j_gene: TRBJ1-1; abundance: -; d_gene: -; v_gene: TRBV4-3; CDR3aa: CASSQTGNTEAFF; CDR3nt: TGCGCCAGCAGCCAAACAGGGAACACTGAAGCTTTCTTT
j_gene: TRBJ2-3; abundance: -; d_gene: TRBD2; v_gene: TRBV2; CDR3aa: CASQPRGPSGIDTQYF; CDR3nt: TGTGCCAGCCAACCAAGAGGGCCTAGCGGGATAGATACGCAGTATTTT
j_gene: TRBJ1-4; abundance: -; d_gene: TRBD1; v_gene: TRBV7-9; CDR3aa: CASSRSTGIRANEKLFF; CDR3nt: TGTGCCAGCAGCCGATCGACAGGGATTAGGGCTAATGAAAAACTGTTTTTT
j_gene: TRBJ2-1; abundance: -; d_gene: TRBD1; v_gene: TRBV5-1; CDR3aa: CASSLSQGVVGNEQFF; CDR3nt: TGCGCCAGCAGCTTGTCCCAGGGGGTGGTGGGCAATGAGCAGTTCTTC
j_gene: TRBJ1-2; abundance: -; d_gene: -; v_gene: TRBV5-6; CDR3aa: CASSTRGAGPTRGYTF; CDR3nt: TGTGCCAGCAGCACACGGGGGGCAGGGCCTACGAGGGGCTACACCTTC
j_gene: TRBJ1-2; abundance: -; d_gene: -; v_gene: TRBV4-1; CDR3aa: CASSQDLFGTRGYTF; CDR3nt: TGCGCCAGCAGCCAAGATCTATTTGGGACTCGAGGCTACACCTTC
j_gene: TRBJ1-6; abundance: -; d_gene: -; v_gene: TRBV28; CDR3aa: CASRGLEVRSYNSPLHF; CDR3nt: TGTGCCAGCAGGGGCTTGGAGGTTCGCTCCTATAATTCACCCCTCCACTTT